The rows below give T cell receptor beta chains drawn from one sample of a study of T-cell reconstitution after alpha-beta-depleted transplantation in children. TCRdb re-derived calls from the PCR reads in MiXCR, one entry per CDR3 protein. Among 150,000 to 200,000 distinct CDR3 sequences listed, about 6.8% were seen once. The specimen comprised PBMCs from the stem cell graft donor, sampled from the stem cell graft. All receptors come from a human donor who donated a stem cell graft to a child with Wiskott-Aldrich syndrome. Both conserved end residues are part of each CDR3. The order of the fields is J gene, CDR3 length, V gene, D gene, clone size, CDR3 DNA, CDR3 protein. A D gene is named only where the DNA matches it firmly. The size field is filled for only some rows; it gives once, few, many or a size class.

J: TRBJ2-7; length: 14; V: TRBV30; D: .; size: many; DNA: TGTGCCTGGAGTATAGGGGGGGCATCCTACGAGCAGTACTTC; CDR3: CAWSIGGASYEQYF
J: TRBJ1-2; length: 15; V: TRBV5-5; D: TRBD1; size: many; DNA: TGTGCCAGCAGCTTGTGGGGGACAGGGAAGGATGGCTACACCTTC; CDR3: CASSLWGTGKDGYTF
J: TRBJ2-1; length: 17; V: TRBV4-1; D: TRBD2; size: many; DNA: TGCGCCAGCAGCAGCGGGATTCTAGCGGGAGCCCGGGATGAGCAGTTCTTC; CDR3: CASSSGILAGARDEQFF
J: TRBJ2-7; length: 15; V: TRBV20-1; D: .; size: .; DNA: TGCAGTGCTAGAGAACGGGGGACACTCGCACGCGAGCAGTACTTC; CDR3: CSARERGTLAREQYF
J: TRBJ2-6; length: 16; V: TRBV5-5; D: .; size: few; DNA: TGTGCCAGCAGCACGCCAGTAGGGTCTGGGGCCAACGTCCTGACTTTC; CDR3: CASSTPVGSGANVLTF
J: TRBJ1-6; length: 15; V: TRBV4-1; D: .; size: many; DNA: TGCGCCAGCAGCCAAGGGGCTAACTATAATTCACCCCTCCACTTT; CDR3: CASSQGANYNSPLHF
J: TRBJ1-5; length: 14; V: TRBV20-1; D: TRBD1; size: .; DNA: TGCAGTGCTAGAGGGGACAGACTAAATCAGCCCCAGCATTTT; CDR3: CSARGDRLNQPQHF
J: TRBJ2-5; length: 16; V: TRBV7-8; D: .; size: few; DNA: TGTGCCAGCAGCTTCCCACGCGGGGCGGCTGGGGAGACCCAGTACTTC; CDR3: CASSFPRGAAGETQYF
J: TRBJ2-1; length: 15; V: TRBV5-1; D: TRBD1; size: few; DNA: TGCGCCAGCAGCTTACTACAGGGGGTTTACAATGAGCAGTTCTTC; CDR3: CASSLLQGVYNEQFF
J: TRBJ2-1; length: 14; V: TRBV12-3/TRBV12-4; D: .; size: many; DNA: TGTGCCAGCAGCTTAGTTCCGGGACTCCTCTCGTCGTTCTTC; CDR3: CASSLVPGLLSSFF
J: TRBJ2-1; length: 12; V: TRBV20-1; D: TRBD2; size: many; DNA: TGCAGTGCTTACCGGGAGGGCAATGAGCAGTTCTTC; CDR3: CSAYREGNEQFF
J: TRBJ1-5; length: 13; V: TRBV12-3/TRBV12-4; D: .; size: many; DNA: TGTGCCAGCAGCCAGGAGGGGCCCAAGCCCCAGCATTTT; CDR3: CASSQEGPKPQHF
J: TRBJ2-2; length: 15; V: TRBV6-2/TRBV6-3; D: .; size: many; DNA: TGTGCCAGCAGTTACAGCAGGGAGAACACCGGGGAGCTGTTTTTT; CDR3: CASSYSRENTGELFF
J: TRBJ2-1; length: 17; V: TRBV24-1; D: .; size: many; DNA: TGTGCCACCAGTGCCTGCCTGAGGGACGAACAGTGGTGTGAGCAGTTCTTC; CDR3: CATSACLRDEQWCEQFF
J: TRBJ2-7; length: 15; V: TRBV7-2; D: .; size: many; DNA: TGTGCCAGCAGCCCCTCGGGGGTCAGCTCCTACGAGCAGTACTTC; CDR3: CASSPSGVSSYEQYF
J: TRBJ2-1; length: 14; V: TRBV4-3; D: .; size: many; DNA: TGCGCCAGCAGCCAAGATAAGCTCTACAATGAGCAGTTCTTC; CDR3: CASSQDKLYNEQFF
J: TRBJ1-1; length: 19; V: TRBV4-2; D: .; size: many; DNA: TGTGCCAGCAGCCAAGATACGTCGGGTTCAGGTCCGGTTAACACTGAAGCTTTCTTT; CDR3: CASSQDTSGSGPVNTEAFF
J: TRBJ2-7; length: 14; V: TRBV10-1; D: .; size: many; DNA: TGCGCCAGCAGTGAGGGACGCGGAATCTACGAGCAGTACTTC; CDR3: CASSEGRGIYEQYF
J: TRBJ1-5; length: 15; V: TRBV6-5; D: .; size: many; DNA: TGTGCCAGCAGTTACGGGAGATCTAGCAATCAGCCCCAGCATTTT; CDR3: CASSYGRSSNQPQHF
J: TRBJ2-2; length: 18; V: TRBV11-2; D: .; size: few; DNA: TGTGCCAGCAGCCGAATACCCACAGGGATGTTGGGGACCGGGGAGCTGTTTTTT; CDR3: CASSRIPTGMLGTGELFF
J: TRBJ2-3; length: 15; V: TRBV5-4; D: .; size: .; DNA: TGTGCCAGCAGCTCCCGTTCAGGTAGCACAGATACGCAGTATTTT; CDR3: CASSSRSGSTDTQYF
J: TRBJ1-2; length: 14; V: TRBV20-1; D: TRBD1; size: many; DNA: TGCAGTGCTAGAGTGTCCGGGACAGTCTATGGCTACACCTTC; CDR3: CSARVSGTVYGYTF
J: TRBJ2-7; length: 14; V: TRBV5-1; D: .; size: many; DNA: TGCGCCAGCAGCCTTGGCCAGAAGGGATCGGAGCAGTACTTC; CDR3: CASSLGQKGSEQYF
J: TRBJ2-1; length: 15; V: TRBV7-2; D: .; size: .; DNA: TGTGCCAGCAGCCAGTGGGCAGGTCGAGCAGGTGAGCAGTTCTTC; CDR3: CASSQWAGRAGEQFF
J: TRBJ2-7; length: 14; V: TRBV12-3/TRBV12-4; D: TRBD1; size: many; DNA: TGTGCCAGCAGGTCGCGGGACAGGGTCCACGAGCAGTACTTC; CDR3: CASRSRDRVHEQYF
J: TRBJ2-1; length: 15; V: TRBV10-3; D: TRBD2; size: many; DNA: TGTGCCATCGGCCTTTTAGCGGGAGAGAACAATGAGCAGTTCTTC; CDR3: CAIGLLAGENNEQFF
J: TRBJ2-1; length: 13; V: TRBV3-1; D: .; size: many; DNA: TGTGCCAGCAGCTTCACTGGGCCTCGCCCCGAGTTCTTC; CDR3: CASSFTGPRPEFF
J: TRBJ2-5; length: 15; V: TRBV7-2; D: TRBD2; size: many; DNA: TGTGCCAGCAGCTTAGAGGCTAGCGGGAGTAAGACCCAGTACTTC; CDR3: CASSLEASGSKTQYF
J: TRBJ2-2; length: 14; V: TRBV10-3; D: TRBD2; size: many; DNA: TGTGCCATCAGCGCGGGAGGGCCCCCCGGGGAGCTGTTTTTT; CDR3: CAISAGGPPGELFF
J: TRBJ2-7; length: 15; V: TRBV5-1; D: .; size: many; DNA: TGCGCCAGCAGCTTGGGACCAGGAACCGCCTACGAGCAGTACTTC; CDR3: CASSLGPGTAYEQYF
J: TRBJ1-6; length: 13; V: TRBV12-3/TRBV12-4; D: .; size: many; DNA: TGTGCCAGCAGTTTGACGGATAATTCACCCCTCCACTTT; CDR3: CASSLTDNSPLHF
J: TRBJ2-1; length: 12; V: TRBV12-3/TRBV12-4; D: .; size: many; DNA: TGTGCCAGCAGGCCCGACAGCAATGAGCAGTTCTTC; CDR3: CASRPDSNEQFF
J: TRBJ1-2; length: 13; V: TRBV29-1; D: TRBD1; size: many; DNA: TGCAGCGTTGAAGATCCAGGGACAGTTGGCTACACCTTC; CDR3: CSVEDPGTVGYTF
J: TRBJ2-2; length: 16; V: TRBV9; D: TRBD2; size: .; DNA: TGTGCCAGCAGCGCCGGGACTAGCGGATACACCGGGGAGCTGTTTTTT; CDR3: CASSAGTSGYTGELFF
J: TRBJ2-7; length: 15; V: TRBV5-1; D: .; size: few; DNA: TGCGCCAGCAGCTTGGAATTGGGCCCCTCCTACGAGCAGTACTTC; CDR3: CASSLELGPSYEQYF
J: TRBJ2-5; length: 13; V: TRBV10-2; D: .; size: few; DNA: TGCGCCAGCAGGATTAGTGGTTCTGAGACCCAGTACTTC; CDR3: CASRISGSETQYF
J: TRBJ2-1; length: 16; V: TRBV9; D: TRBD2; size: few; DNA: TGTGCCAGCAGCGCTCCACTAGCGGGAGGGAACAATGAGCAGTTCTTC; CDR3: CASSAPLAGGNNEQFF
J: TRBJ2-5; length: 14; V: TRBV5-1; D: .; size: many; DNA: TGCGCCAGCAGCACGAAGACCGGGACAGAGACCCAGTACTTC; CDR3: CASSTKTGTETQYF
J: TRBJ2-1; length: 15; V: TRBV12-3/TRBV12-4; D: .; size: many; DNA: TGTGCCAGCAGTTTAGCGAGAGGGATCGGACTTGTGCCGTTCTTC; CDR3: CASSLARGIGLVPFF
J: TRBJ2-3; length: 16; V: TRBV5-1; D: .; size: .; DNA: TGCGCCAGCAGCTTGTTCAGGGACGAATCGACAGATACGCAGTATTTT; CDR3: CASSLFRDESTDTQYF
J: TRBJ2-1; length: 15; V: TRBV5-1; D: TRBD1; size: many; DNA: TGCGCCAGCAGCACCCAGGGGGCGGTTTACAATGAGCAGTTCTTC; CDR3: CASSTQGAVYNEQFF
J: TRBJ2-3; length: 17; V: TRBV4-2; D: TRBD2; size: many; DNA: TGTGCCAGCAGCCAAGTAGTCGGGGGGTCGAGCACAGATACGCAGTATTTT; CDR3: CASSQVVGGSSTDTQYF
J: TRBJ1-3; length: 15; V: TRBV12-3/TRBV12-4; D: .; size: many; DNA: TGTGCCAGCAGTTTATCACCCGCTCTAGGGAACACCATATATTTT; CDR3: CASSLSPALGNTIYF